A single sample is the source of the 14 T cell receptor beta chains below, sequenced in a study of blood T cells in healthy people across ages. For the second PCR, which ran for about 6 to 11 cycles, a sample-barcoded 5' primer and a J-beta primer mix were used. Using its own MiXCR run on the 5' RACE reads, TCRdb lists one record per CDR3 protein. The sample has 1,500,000 or so distinct CDR3 sequences, 35% to 45% seen once. Sequenced: blood. These receptors originate from a woman between 18 and 30 years old in good health.

The chain employs TRBV3-1 and TRBJ2-3, with TRBD1 as a possible D gene (6 bases). This CDR3 spans 13 amino acids. Trimming took 0 bases from V and 8 from J, leaving 9 bases between them. Germline V gene lookup returns CDR1 LGHDT and CDR2 YNNKEL (reference sequence). CDR3 DNA sequence: TGTGCCAGCAGCCAAGATGGACAGACTACGCAGTATTTT. Residues: CASSQDGQTTQYF.

J is TRBJ2-5 and V is TRBV14; D remains unclear. This CDR3 has 13 amino acids. Per the germline V gene, CDR1 is SGHDN and CDR2 is FVKESK. The V end was cut by 1 base, the J end by 11 bases, with 14 bases between. CDR3 residues: CASSQGPGQEQYF. Written as DNA, the CDR3 is TGTGCCAGCAGCCAAGGACCCGGCCAGGAGCAGTACTTC.

This clonotype was seen a handful of times. This chain links TRBV7-2 with TRBJ2-3; D uncertain. Germline loops: CDR1 SGHTA, CDR2 FQGNSA. The V gene lost 4 bases and the J gene lost 2 bases, with 7 bases spanning the gap. This CDR3 spans 13 amino acids. The CDR3 DNA is TGTGCCAGCAGCTCCTGGACCACAGATACGCAGTATTTT. This gives the protein CASSSWTTDTQYF.

The chain couples TRBV29-1 to TRBJ1-2; D uncertain. V lost 4 bases and J lost 2, with 8 bases in between. Germline loops: CDR1 SQVTM, CDR2 ANQGSEA. CDR3 length equals 12 residues. This CDR3 is CSVGDLNYGYTF. The DNA of the CDR3 is TGCAGCGTTGGGGATCTAAACTATGGCTACACCTTC.

V and J are TRBV11-2 and TRBJ2-7, with TRBD2 matching over 11 bases. Unmatched junction bases numbered 6, after V lost 5 bases and J lost 3 bases. Germline V gives CDR1 SGHAT, CDR2 FQNNGV. This CDR3 contains 15 residues. CDR3 sequence: CASSVTSGTNYEQYF. As DNA, the CDR3 is TGTGCCAGCAGCGTGACTAGCGGGACCAACTACGAGCAGTACTTC.

The CDR3 loop reads CASSPEYQETQYF. DNA of the CDR3: TGTGCCAGCAGCCCGGAGTACCAAGAGACCCAGTACTTC. The chain couples TRBV7-9 to TRBJ2-5; no firm D call. The germline V gene has CDR1 SEHNR and CDR2 FQNEAQ (reference sequence). Trimming removed 5 bases from V and 0 bases from J, with 7 bases in between. CDR3 length: 13 residues.

This chain uses TRBV2 with TRBJ1-2; unclear D gene. CDR1 and CDR2 (germline): SNHLY, FYNNEI. The CDR3 contains 14 residues. With 5 bases removed from V and 1 base from J, the gap between germline ends came to 11 bases. The CDR3 is CASSLSEGNYGYTF. CDR3 nucleotides: TGTGCCAGCAGTTTAAGTGAGGGTAACTATGGCTACACCTTC.

The chain uses TRBV6-2 or TRBV6-3 and TRBJ1-5; 10 nucleotides match TRBD1. The ends lost 4 bases at V and 3 bases at J; junction bases unmatched: 12. The CDR3 consists of 18 residues. Germline values: CDR1 MNHEY, CDR2 SVGEGT. The chain's CDR3 is CASSFGTGVIMDNQPQHF. For the CDR3, the DNA is TGTGCCAGCAGTTTCGGGACAGGGGTTATAATGGACAATCAGCCCCAGCATTTT.

The rearrangement uses TRBV13 and TRBJ2-2; 9 bases agree with TRBD1. CDR3 length equals 18 residues. Trimming took 5 bases from V and 4 from J; bases not matched to a gene: 14. The V gene's germline CDR1 is PRHDT and CDR2 FYEKMQ (reference sequence). The CDR3 region is CASSDRDRALRGTGELFF. The CDR3 DNA is TGTGCCAGCAGCGACCGGGACAGGGCTCTAAGGGGCACCGGGGAGCTGTTTTTT.

Of note for this clonotype: Sequence at one end of the junction differs from germline and may be a read error. The CDR3 nucleotides read TGTGCCAGCACCCTCACAGGAACCTCCTACAAGCAGTACTTC. As protein: CASTLTGTSYKQYF. The V call is TRBV12-3 or TRBV12-4, the J call TRBJ2-7, with a possible D match to TRBD1 (5 bases). CDR3 length: 14 residues.

CDR3 in DNA: TGTGCCAGCAGTAACCTAAACATGAACACTGAAGCTTTCTTT. Amino acids: CASSNLNMNTEAFF. V is TRBV5-6 and J is TRBJ1-1; unclear D gene. Germline V gene data show CDR1 as SGHDT and CDR2 as YYEEEE. Trimming removed 5 bases at V and 0 bases at J, with 11 bases between. This CDR3 comprises 14 residues.

This clonotype was recorded a few times. The chain combines TRBV29-1 with TRBJ1-1, with D possibly matching TRBD1 (5 bases). The V gene's germline CDR1 is SQVTM and CDR2 ANQGSEA. The V end was cut by 7 bases, the J end by 6 bases, with 12 bases between. The CDR3 consists of 11 residues. The CDR3 spells CSAYRFPEAFF. For the CDR3, the DNA is TGCAGCGCATACAGGTTTCCTGAAGCTTTCTTT.

Note on this clonotype: This could be a read error, since a much larger clone is one nucleotide away. The chain has TRBV12-3 or TRBV12-4 and TRBJ1-2; D is ambiguous. The CDR3 length is 12 residues. The CDR3 bases are TGTGCCAGCGGTTTAGATCAGTATGGCTACACCTTC. Its translation is CASGLDQYGYTF.

This clonotype has just a few counts. The chain couples TRBV12-3 or TRBV12-4 to TRBJ2-5; TRBD2 aligns across 12 bases. V lost 2 bases to trimming and J lost 11 bases; unmatched junction nucleotides: 15. This CDR3 region has 17 residues. The CDR3 DNA follows: TGTGCCAGCAGTTTATTACTAGCGGGGGGTTCTATCAATGAGCAGTACTTC. Translation: CASSLLLAGGSINEQYF.